The following is a T cell receptor (beta chain) sequence with its context. Its specificity is not known. Alongside a J-beta primer mix, a sample-barcoded 5' primer served in a second PCR lasting about 7 to 11 cycles. TCRdb reprocessed the 5' RACE reads with MiXCR, giving one entry per CDR3 protein. The data show approximately 360,000 distinct CDR3 sequences, 50% to 60% seen once. This specimen comes from a study of blood T cells in healthy people across ages. Study-wide points: The study lacked donor CMV status, which possibly confounded expanded clonotype changes.

The CDR3 has 12 residues. Per germline, CDR1 MDHEN and CDR2 SYDVKM. Trimming stripped 6 bases from V and 5 bases from J, with 10 bases between. Donors gave roughly 10 milliliters of peripheral blood apiece. Sequenced: blood. This TCR was recovered from a man in his 60s in good health. The chain links TRBV28 to TRBJ2-5, with D unclear. In nucleotides, the CDR3 is TGTGCCAGCAGCACCACCTGGGAGACCCAGTACTTC. It encodes CASSTTWETQYF.